The 27 T cell receptor beta chains below were found in one sample sequenced in a study of shared clonotypes between healthy human individuals. Selected positively for CCR7 and CD45RO-negative, naive CD8 cells excluded terminally differentiated effector memory CD45RA+ cells. Only in-frame clones appear in the TCRdb table, and some are missing; sequencing was by immunoSEQ multiplex PCR. The data hold roughly 2.1 million clones, with under 95% observed a single time. The sequencing input was naive CD8+ T cells from PBMCs. These receptors were collected from a man between 18 and 35 years old in good health. Some clones in this sample may be carry-over from other donors' samples.

The rearrangement joins TRBV7-8 to TRBJ2-1, with D possibly called TRBD1 or TRBD2 (6 bases each). Germline V gives CDR1 SGHVS, CDR2 FQNEAQ. The CDR3 runs 21 residues. With 5 bases removed from V and 0 bases from J, the gap between germline ends came to 29 bases. CDR3 amino acids: CASSPHLIGGRGPLSYNEQFF. The CDR3 coding sequence is TGTGCCAGCAGCCCCCACCTCATCGGGGGCAGGGGACCTCTCTCCTACAATGAGCAGTTCTTC.

This chain connects TRBV27 to TRBJ1-5, with D unresolved. The CDR3 runs to 14 residues. Germline CDR1 and CDR2: MNHEY and SMNVEV (reference sequence). The ends were cut back, 9 bases at V and 0 bases at J, with 12 bases in the middle. Written as DNA, the CDR3 is TGTGCCAGTGGAAGACCCCTTAGCAATCAGCCCCAGCATTTT. Its protein product is CASGRPLSNQPQHF.

This chain links TRBV10-2 with TRBJ2-1; D not certain. V was shortened by 8 bases and J by 3 bases, with 8 bases between the two germline ends. Per germline, CDR1 WSHSY and CDR2 SAAADI. The CDR3 spans 12 residues. The CDR3 sequence is CASRGSYNEQFF. CDR3 nucleotides: TGCGCCAGCCGAGGCAGCTACAATGAGCAGTTCTTC.

The chain couples TRBV28 to TRBJ2-1; D may correspond to TRBD1 or TRBD2 (5 bases each). With 4 bases removed from V and 0 bases from J, the gap between germline ends came to 13 bases. This CDR3 has 16 amino acids. Looked up from germline, CDR1 is MDHEN and CDR2 is SYDVKM. The CDR3 protein is CASSSGRGDSYNEQFF. The CDR3 DNA reads as TGTGCCAGCAGTTCGGGACGGGGAGACTCCTACAATGAGCAGTTCTTC.

The rearrangement links TRBV28 to TRBJ2-7, with 7 bases that match TRBD2. This CDR3 region has 12 residues. Germline V lookup: CDR1 MDHEN, CDR2 SYDVKM. V trimming: 10 bases; J trimming: 3 bases; junction bases outside the gene matches: 6. DNA of the CDR3: TGTGCCACCTCAGGCGGGGGCTACGAGCAGTACTTC. Amino acids: CATSGGGYEQYF.

Only one count was recorded for this clone. V gene TRBV6-4 combines with J gene TRBJ2-2, with 9 bases matching TRBD1. Germline-derived CDR1 and CDR2 are MRHNA and SNTAGT. The CDR3 covers 14 residues. V was pared by 6 bases and J by 3 bases, with 2 bases of the junction left unmatched. DNA for the CDR3: TGTGCCAGCAGCCGACAGGGGGACACCGGGGAGCTGTTTTTT. Its protein is CASSRQGDTGELFF.

The genes are TRBV13 and TRBJ1-3; D gene unclear. The CDR3 runs 12 residues. The germline CDR1 and CDR2 sequences are PRHDT and FYEKMQ (reference sequence). Trimming removed 7 bases from V and 2 bases from J, with 6 bases in between. The CDR3 DNA is TGTGCCAGCAAAGAAGCTGGAAACACCATATATTTT. This encodes CASKEAGNTIYF.

This clone was observed a few times. V is TRBV5-1 and J is TRBJ1-1; 7 bases fit TRBD1. The ends lost 2 bases at V and 3 bases at J; junction bases unmatched: 4. CDR3 length equals 14 residues. The germline gives CDR1 SGHRS, CDR2 YFSETQ. The DNA of the CDR3 is TGCGCCAGCAGCTTCGACAGGGAGGACACTGAAGCTTTCTTT. This sequence encodes CASSFDREDTEAFF.

The DNA for the CDR3 is TGTGCCTGGAGTCCCAGTTCTAACCTCGATACGCAGTATTTT. This codes for CAWSPSSNLDTQYF. V is TRBV30 and J is TRBJ2-3; D uncertain. The CDR3 length is 14 residues. Between the trimmed V and J ends, which lost 2 bases and 6 bases, there was a span of 15 bases. CDR1 and CDR2 from the germline V gene are GTSNPN and SVGIG (reference sequence).

This chain connects TRBV11-2 to TRBJ2-1; TRBD2 matches at 8 bases. The germline V gene encodes CDR1 SGHAT and CDR2 FQNNGV. Losses at the gene ends were 5 bases for V and 2 bases for J; bases not matched to a gene: 11. There are 17 residues in the CDR3. CDR3 loop: CASSPRGGVYTYNEQFF. CDR3 nucleotides: TGTGCCAGCAGCCCCCGGGGGGGGGTTTATACCTACAATGAGCAGTTCTTC.

V and J are TRBV27 and TRBJ2-7, with D hard to call. V gave up 4 bases and J gave up 7 bases, with 11 bases separating them. From germline, CDR1 is MNHEY and CDR2 SMNVEV (reference sequence). The CDR3 has 12 amino acids. The CDR3: CASSSPANEQYF. For the CDR3, the DNA is TGTGCCAGCAGTTCGCCCGCTAATGAGCAGTACTTC.

The chain is built from TRBV16 and TRBJ2-1; 11 nucleotides line up with TRBD2. V was clipped by 0 bases and J by 4 bases; unmatched bases: 2. This CDR3 is built from 16 residues. The germline V gene encodes CDR1 KGHSY and CDR2 FQNENV. The CDR3 DNA reads as TGTGCCAGCAGCCAATCGTGGACTAGCGGGTACAATGAGCAGTTCTTC. Amino acid sequence: CASSQSWTSGYNEQFF. The full variable domain, rest sourced from reference TRBV16 and TRBJ2-1, is GEEVAQTPKHLVRGEGQKAKLYCAPIKGHSYVFWYQQVLKNEFKFLISFQNENVFDETGMPKERFSAKCLPNSPCSLEIQATKLEDSAVYFCASSQSWTSGYNEQFFGPGTRLTVL.

This chain joins TRBV11-3 and TRBJ2-2, with 7 bases fitting TRBD1. The CDR3 consists of 15 residues. Germline-derived CDR1 and CDR2 are SGHNT and YENEEA. V lost 5 bases to trimming and J lost 3 bases; unmatched junction nucleotides: 6. CDR3 sequence: CASSQYGQDTGELFF. The DNA for the CDR3 is TGTGCCAGCAGCCAATACGGACAGGACACCGGGGAGCTGTTTTTT.

The CDR3 loop reads CAWSVGGINEQFF. The DNA of the CDR3 is TGTGCCTGGAGTGTAGGAGGGATCAATGAGCAGTTCTTC. The chain recombines TRBV30 with TRBJ2-1, with a weak D call TRBD2 (6 bases). Germline assignment: CDR1 GTSNPN and CDR2 SVGIG (reference sequence). The CDR3 runs 13 residues. The ends were cut back, 0 bases at V and 6 bases at J, with 9 bases in the middle.

The chain recombines TRBV27 with TRBJ1-6, with D perhaps TRBD1 (5 bases). Germline lookup yields CDR1 MNHEY and CDR2 SMNVEV (reference sequence). The CDR3 has 14 residues. Trimming pared 8 bases from V and 8 bases from J, leaving 16 bases between. CDR3 sequence reads: CASSVVGADSPLHF. The CDR3 DNA reads as TGTGCCAGCTCCGTCGTCGGGGCTGATTCACCCCTCCACTTT.

This sequence joins TRBV6-1 and TRBJ2-7, with D perhaps TRBD1 or TRBD2 (5 bases each). The CDR3 length is 17 residues. The V and J ends lost 3 bases and 4 bases respectively, with 22 bases between them. Looked up from germline, CDR1 is MNHNS and CDR2 is SASEGT. CDR3 in amino acids: CASSDFVGEKGKYEQYF. CDR3 sequence (DNA): TGTGCCAGCAGTGACTTTGTCGGGGAGAAGGGGAAATACGAGCAGTACTTC.

This clone appeared once. The CDR3 region has the DNA TGTGCCGGATTGGACAGGGGTTACGAGCAGTACTTC. It yields the protein CAGLDRGYEQYF. The rearrangement joins TRBV30 to TRBJ2-7; 9 nucleotides agree with TRBD1. This CDR3 has 12 residues. The germline V gene encodes CDR1 GTSNPN and CDR2 SVGIG (reference sequence). Trimming removed 8 bases from V and 4 bases from J; junction bases left unmatched: 6.

DNA for the CDR3: TGTGCCAGCAGCTTAGCAGGGTTAGGCAGGGACCACGAGCAGTACTTC. Residues: CASSLAGLGRDHEQYF. The chain is built from TRBV7-9 and TRBJ2-7; D is possibly TRBD1 or TRBD2 (5 bases each). The CDR3 has 16 amino acids. From germline, CDR1 is SEHNR and CDR2 FQNEAQ (reference sequence). V lost 0 bases and J 5 bases, leaving 17 bases between the germline ends.

The chain combines TRBV30 with TRBJ1-5; possibly TRBD1 for D (5 bases). The V and J ends lost 3 bases and 7 bases respectively, with 13 bases between them. This CDR3 region has 13 residues. Germline V gene lookup returns CDR1 GTSNPN and CDR2 SVGIG (reference sequence). CDR3 DNA: TGTGCCTGGAGCCGCAGGGACTACCAGCCCCAGCATTTT. As protein: CAWSRRDYQPQHF. Supplemented by reference TRBV30 and TRBJ1-5, the full variable domain reads SQTIHQWPATLVQPVGSPLSLECTVEGTSNPNLYWYRQAAGRGLQLLFYSVGIGQISSEVPQNLSASRPQDRQFILSSKKLLLSDSGFYLCAWSRRDYQPQHFGDGTRLSIL.

Concerning this clone: The junction departs from germline at one end; a sequencing error may be responsible. The rearrangement uses TRBV6-5 and TRBJ2-7; D is unresolved. This CDR3 contains 15 residues. Germline V gene data show CDR1 as MNHEY and CDR2 as SVGAGI. CDR3 sequence reads: CASSYWFVSKAEQYF. The DNA of the CDR3 is TGTGCCAGCAGCTACTGGTTCGTCTCTAAGGCCGAGCAGTACTTC.

The chain carries TRBV11-2 and TRBJ2-7; 11 positions agree with TRBD1. Germline V gene sequence: CDR1 SGHAT, CDR2 FQNNGV. J was trimmed by 2 bases and V by 5 bases; bases with no gene match: 8. The CDR3 consists of 16 residues. CDR3 DNA sequence: TGTGCCAGCAGCCACAACCCGGGACAGGGGGCCTACGAGCAGTACTTC. This codes for CASSHNPGQGAYEQYF.

The CDR3 DNA reads TGTGCCAGCAGTAAAGGGACTAGCGGGAGTTACGAGCAGTACTTC. Residues: CASSKGTSGSYEQYF. The chain employs TRBV6-1 and TRBJ2-7; 14 positions agree with TRBD2. With 5 bases clipped from V and 4 bases from J, the junction kept 4 bases outside the gene matches. Germline values: CDR1 MNHNS, CDR2 SASEGT. The CDR3 runs 15 residues.

The rearrangement links TRBV4-1 to TRBJ1-5; D ambiguous. Trimming left V 0 bases short and J 5 bases short, with 11 bases between. This CDR3 is built from 15 residues. Germline V gene lookup returns CDR1 MGHRA and CDR2 YSYEKL. For the CDR3, the DNA is TGCGCCAGCAGCCAAGACGCGCCAGTACATCAGCCCCAGCATTTT. This sequence encodes CASSQDAPVHQPQHF.

Details on this clone: The same CDR3 can be traced to other DNA sequences in this sample. The CDR3 DNA is TGTGCCAGCAGCTTATTAGCGGGGGGTTACAATGAGCAGTTCTTC. Translation: CASSLLAGGYNEQFF. V and J are TRBV7-3 and TRBJ2-1, with TRBD2 matching over 10 bases. With V trimmed by 2 bases and J by 4 bases, 2 bases remained unmatched. This CDR3 is built from 15 residues. CDR1 is SGHTA and CDR2 is FQGTGA in the germline V gene.

The chain combines TRBV5-8 with TRBJ1-4; D uncertain. CDR1 and CDR2 from the germline V gene are SGHTS and YDEGEE. Trimming removed 0 bases from V and 0 bases from J, with 9 bases in between. CDR3 length equals 16 residues. CDR3 sequence (DNA): TGTGCCAGCAGCTTGGGAGGGATTGCAACTAATGAAAAACTGTTTTTT. Translating it yields CASSLGGIATNEKLFF.

CDR3 DNA sequence: TGTGCCAGCAGGTCCTTTTCGGGAGGACTTAACACCGGGGAGCTGTTTTTT. Translating it yields CASRSFSGGLNTGELFF. The gene calls are TRBV7-9 and TRBJ2-2; TRBD2 aligns across 7 bases. This CDR3 comprises 17 residues. V trimming: 6 bases; J trimming: 2 bases; junction bases outside the gene matches: 12. Germline V lookup: CDR1 SEHNR, CDR2 FQNEAQ (reference sequence).

The rearrangement joins TRBV6-1 to TRBJ2-7; 9 nucleotides align to TRBD2. CDR1 is MNHNS, CDR2 SASEGT, per germline. Trimming at V came to 5 bases and at J to 6 bases, leaving 5 bases not matched to a gene. This CDR3 spans 13 amino acids. In nucleotides, the CDR3 is TGTGCCAGCAGTCGTGGACTAGCGCGCGAGCAGTACTTC. The encoded protein is CASSRGLAREQYF.